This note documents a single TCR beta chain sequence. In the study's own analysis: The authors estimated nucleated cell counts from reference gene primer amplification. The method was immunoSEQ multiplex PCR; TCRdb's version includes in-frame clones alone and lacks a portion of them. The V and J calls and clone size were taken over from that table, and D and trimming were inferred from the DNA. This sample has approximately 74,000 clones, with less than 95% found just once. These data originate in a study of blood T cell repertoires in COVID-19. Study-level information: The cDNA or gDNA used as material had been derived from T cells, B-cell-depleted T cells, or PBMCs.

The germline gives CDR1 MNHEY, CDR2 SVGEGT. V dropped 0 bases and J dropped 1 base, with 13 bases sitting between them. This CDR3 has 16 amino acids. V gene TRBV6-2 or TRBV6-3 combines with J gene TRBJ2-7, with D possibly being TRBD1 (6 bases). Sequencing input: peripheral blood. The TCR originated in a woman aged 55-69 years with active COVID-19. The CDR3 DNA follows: TGTGCCAGCAGTTACTCCGGGACAAGGGCTTCCTACGAGCAGTACTTC. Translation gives CASSYSGTRASYEQYF.